This record covers a single T cell receptor beta chain. Its specificity is unknown. These data are taken from a study of OX40 agonist ivuxolimab in advanced cancers. Study in general: Eligibility admitted prior anti-PD-1, anti-PD-L1 or anti-CTLA-4 therapy; around 38% had some. Partial responses were seen in three patients, one with hepatocellular carcinoma and two with cutaneous melanoma. General observations from the study: At 0.1 to 3.0 mg/kg, CD4+ and CD8+ blood T cells expanded clonally by week 6.

The repertoire was sequenced with immunoSEQ multiplex PCR; TCRdb's copy has only in-frame clones and lacks some. The table includes approximately 56,000 clones, roughly nine tenths detected once. Individuals having autoimmune disease history or systemic immunosuppression were not enrolled. The origin of this receptor is an adult with an advanced solid tumor such as melanoma, head and neck, liver or kidney cancer. This material consisted of CD4+ or CD8+ T cells sorted from blood, taken in a trial of the OX40 agonist ivuxolimab.

The CDR3 here is CASSSGTGWWDEAFF. The CDR3 DNA reads as TGTGCCAGCAGTTCAGGGACAGGGTGGTGGGATGAAGCTTTCTTT. V gene TRBV6-5 combines with J gene TRBJ1-1, with 9 positions matching TRBD1. This CDR3 is built from 15 residues. CDR1 is MNHEY and CDR2 is SVGAGI in the germline V gene. The J segment lost 7 bases and the V segment lost 4 bases, leaving 10 bases of the junction unmatched.